This TCR beta chain was captured in a study of CD8 T cells in ankylosing spondylitis. Study-level points and caveats: As reported, disease-linked clones showed significant enrichment in matched ankylosing spondylitis synovial fluid. Within ankylosing spondylitis blood, a TCR beta motif made up of roughly eight highly homologous variants appeared to be characteristic. Prior work had noted some motif variants in reactive arthritis blood and synovial fluid.

TCRdb called the 5' RACE reads again in MiXCR, with one record for every CDR3 protein. The repertoire holds about 540,000 distinct CDR3 sequences, with approximately 11% as singletons. This clonotype was observed many times. Antigen unknown. The TCR sequence derives from a male donor with ankylosing spondylitis. Sequencing was carried out using blood, either unsorted or a sorted T cell fraction (not recorded which).

CDR3 nucleotides: TGCGCCAGCAGCTTTAACACCGGGGAGCTGTTTTTT. Translated, it gives CASSFNTGELFF. The chain links TRBV5-1 to TRBJ2-2; no definite D call. Germline V gene sequence: CDR1 SGHRS, CDR2 YFSETQ. This CDR3 has 12 residues. The V end lost 2 bases, the J end lost 2 bases, and 1 base lay between the germline ends.